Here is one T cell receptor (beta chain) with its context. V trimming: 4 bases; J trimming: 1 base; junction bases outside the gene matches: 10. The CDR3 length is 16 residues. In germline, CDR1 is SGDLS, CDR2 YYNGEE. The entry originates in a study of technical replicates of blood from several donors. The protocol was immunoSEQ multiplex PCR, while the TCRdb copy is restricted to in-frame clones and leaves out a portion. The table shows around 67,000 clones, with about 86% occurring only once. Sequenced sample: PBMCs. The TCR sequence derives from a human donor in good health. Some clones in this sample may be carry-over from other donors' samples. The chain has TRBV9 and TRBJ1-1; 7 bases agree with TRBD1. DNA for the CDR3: TGTGCCAGCAGCCCGACAGGGACGAGGACGAACACTGAAGCTTTCTTT. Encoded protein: CASSPTGTRTNTEAFF.